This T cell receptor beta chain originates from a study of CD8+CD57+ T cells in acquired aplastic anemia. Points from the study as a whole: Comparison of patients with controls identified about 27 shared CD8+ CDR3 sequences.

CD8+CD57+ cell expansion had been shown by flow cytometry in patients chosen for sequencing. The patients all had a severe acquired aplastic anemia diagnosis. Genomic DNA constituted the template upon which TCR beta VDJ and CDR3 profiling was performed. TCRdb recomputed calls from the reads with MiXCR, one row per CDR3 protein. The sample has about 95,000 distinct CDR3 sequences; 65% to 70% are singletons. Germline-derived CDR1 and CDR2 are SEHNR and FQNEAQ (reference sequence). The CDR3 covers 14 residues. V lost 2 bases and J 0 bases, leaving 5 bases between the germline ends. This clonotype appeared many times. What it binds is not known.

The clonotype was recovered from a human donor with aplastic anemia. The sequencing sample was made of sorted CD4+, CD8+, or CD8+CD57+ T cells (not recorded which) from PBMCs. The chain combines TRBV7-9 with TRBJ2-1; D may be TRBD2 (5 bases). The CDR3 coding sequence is TGTGCCAGCAGCTTAAGCGGCTCCTACAATGAGCAGTTCTTC. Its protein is CASSLSGSYNEQFF.